This entry lists 10 T cell receptor beta chains sequenced from one sample in a study of vaccination effects on CD4 cells after COVID-19. Their antigens remain unidentified. Profiled with immunoSEQ multiplex PCR; TCRdb holds only in-frame clones, not every one. The sample consists of fewer than 85,000 clones, 74% of them appearing once. CD4+ T cells were isolated after less than 12 days of culture. Either the BNT162b2 or mRNA-1273 vaccine was given to participants in two doses. Sample: CD4+ T cells from PBMCs cultured without peptide, taken after COVID-19 vaccination. All receptors come from a human donor who received a COVID-19 vaccine.

The chain has TRBV5-1 and TRBJ2-1; either TRBD1 or TRBD2 may fit D (6 bases each). Trimming took 3 bases from V and 6 from J, leaving 16 bases between them. Per the germline V gene, CDR1 is SGHRS and CDR2 is YFSETQ. The CDR3 totals 15 residues. The CDR3 is CASSWGAAGVNEQFF. The CDR3 bases are TGCGCCAGCAGCTGGGGGGCCGCCGGGGTCAATGAGCAGTTCTTC.

The J gene is TRBJ1-5, the V gene TRBV7-3, with 7 nucleotides matching TRBD1. V shed 6 bases, J shed 0 bases, and the junction held 2 bases outside the gene matches. This CDR3 is built from 14 residues. CDR1 is SGHTA, CDR2 FQGTGA, per germline. The CDR3 is CASRTGASNQPQHF. As DNA, the CDR3 is TGTGCCAGCAGAACAGGGGCTAGCAATCAGCCCCAGCATTTT.

The genes are TRBV6-4 and TRBJ1-1; TRBD1 aligns across 7 bases. The CDR3 is 14 amino acids. From germline, CDR1 is MRHNA and CDR2 SNTAGT. With 7 bases clipped from V and 1 base from J, the junction kept 6 bases outside the gene matches. The CDR3 reads CASKAGGANTEAFF. CDR3 DNA sequence: TGTGCCAGCAAGGCAGGGGGAGCGAACACTGAAGCTTTCTTT.

V is TRBV28 and J is TRBJ2-7; TRBD1 matches at 9 bases. J was trimmed by 6 bases and V by 6 bases; bases with no gene match: 9. Germline values: CDR1 MDHEN, CDR2 SYDVKM. The CDR3 has 14 amino acids. The CDR3 DNA reads TGTGCCAGCAGCGCGGGACAGGGTACCGTCGAGCAGTACGTC. Its protein product is CASSAGQGTVEQYV.

The chain couples TRBV18 to TRBJ2-3; D is unresolved. The CDR3 is made up of 14 amino acids. Germline assignment: CDR1 KGHSH and CDR2 LQKENI. Trimming took off 3 bases at V and 3 bases at J, with 10 bases between the two ends. The CDR3: CASSPGTSTDTQYF. CDR3 sequence (DNA): TGTGCCAGCTCACCGGGAACCTCGACAGATACGCAGTATTTT.

The CDR3: CASSFGTGFSSNIYF. As DNA, the CDR3 is TGTGCCAGCAGTTTTGGGACAGGGTTCAGTTCAAACATATATTTT. The chain joins TRBV28 to TRBJ1-3; 9 bases are a match to TRBD1. The CDR3 has 15 residues. The V gene end was trimmed by 3 bases and the J gene end by 12 bases; junction bases not matched to a gene: 12. Per germline, CDR1 MDHEN and CDR2 SYDVKM.

Written as DNA, the CDR3 is TGTGCCAGCAGCTTGGGGGGTCCCAATCCCAACAATGAGCAGTTCTTC. This sequence encodes CASSLGGPNPNNEQFF. V and J are TRBV5-6 and TRBJ2-1; D ambiguous. Germline V lookup: CDR1 SGHDT, CDR2 YYEEEE. The V gene lost 0 bases and the J gene lost 5 bases, with 15 bases spanning the gap. The CDR3 has 16 amino acids.

The chain joins TRBV18 to TRBJ1-5; tentative D call: TRBD1 (6 bases). In germline, CDR1 is KGHSH, CDR2 LQKENI. Trimming took 4 bases from V and 3 from J, leaving 7 bases between them. The CDR3 extends over 13 amino acids. CDR3 protein: CASSRDINQPQHF. DNA of the CDR3: TGTGCCAGCTCACGGGACATCAATCAGCCCCAGCATTTT.

This rearrangement joins TRBV15 to TRBJ1-5; D ambiguous. CDR3 size: 12 residues. Germline V gives CDR1 LNHNV, CDR2 YYDKDF (reference sequence). V was cut by 2 bases and J by 8 bases, with 7 bases left in between. The DNA of the CDR3 is TGTGCCACCAGCAGATACTCTGAGCCCCAGCATTTT. Translating it yields CATSRYSEPQHF.

V is TRBV13 and J is TRBJ2-6; D is possibly TRBD1 (5 bases). The germline V gene has CDR1 PRHDT and CDR2 FYEKMQ (reference sequence). Trimming shortened V by 2 bases and J by 3 bases, and 17 bases separated the two germline ends. This CDR3 region has 18 residues. CDR3 nucleotides: TGTGCCAGCAGCTTATTGCTTGGGCAGGGTTATGGGGCCAACGTCCTGACTTTC. Its protein product is CASSLLLGQGYGANVLTF.